This T cell receptor beta chain originates from a study of cytomegalovirus exposure and HLA in healthy donors. TCRdb keeps only in-frame clones here, not all; method: immunoSEQ multiplex PCR. The sample holds 150,000 to 200,000 clones, around 85% seen once. CDR3 length: 13 residues. With V trimmed by 1 base and J by 8 bases, 4 bases remained unmatched. The germline gives CDR1 SGHDT, CDR2 YYEEEE. The clonotype was recovered from a man between 18 and 35 years old in good health and CMV-seropositive. The sample was PBMCs. V gene TRBV5-6 combines with J gene TRBJ1-2; 8 nucleotides agree with TRBD1. The CDR3 DNA is TGTGCCAGCAGCTTGCAGGGGGCGCCGGGCTACACCTTC. Residues: CASSLQGAPGYTF.